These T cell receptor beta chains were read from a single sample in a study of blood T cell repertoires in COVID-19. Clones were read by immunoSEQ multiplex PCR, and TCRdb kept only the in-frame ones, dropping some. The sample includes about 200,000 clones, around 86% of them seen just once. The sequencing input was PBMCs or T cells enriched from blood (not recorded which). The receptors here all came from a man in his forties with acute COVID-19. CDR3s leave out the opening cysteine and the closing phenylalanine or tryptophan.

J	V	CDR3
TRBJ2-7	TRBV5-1	ASSWGPSGGGYEQY
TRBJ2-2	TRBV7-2	ASSFWASGRGGELF
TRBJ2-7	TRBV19	ASSDRDRDYEQY
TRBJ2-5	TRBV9	ASSEAGLAGVDETQY
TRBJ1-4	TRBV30	AWSMGDTLKLF
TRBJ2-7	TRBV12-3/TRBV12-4	ASTRDRSGEQY
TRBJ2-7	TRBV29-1	SVERGGHGSTYEQY
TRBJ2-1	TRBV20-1	SASETSRNNEQF
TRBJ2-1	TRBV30	AWSPWDWINNEQF
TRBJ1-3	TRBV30	ASESGNTIY
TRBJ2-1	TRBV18	ASSPQGDEQF
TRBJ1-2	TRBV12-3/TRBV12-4	ASSSRGSGYT
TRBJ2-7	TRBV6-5	AAREGLIYEQY
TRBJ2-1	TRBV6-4	ASTLRREGLHEQF
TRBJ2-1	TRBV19	ASSIATITGNEQF
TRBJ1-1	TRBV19	ASSTGMNTEAF